The sequence of this T cell receptor (beta chain) was determined in a study of blood T cells in healthy people across ages. Per sample, at least 6 micrograms of total RNA were extracted. General study findings and limits: Long-lived and aged donors differed, with more naive CD4+ cells and higher diversity in the long-lived.

This CDR3 contains 18 residues. Alongside a J-beta primer mix, a sample-barcoded 5' primer served in a second PCR lasting about 6 to 12 cycles. From the 5' RACE reads, TCRdb called clonotypes with MiXCR, one entry per CDR3 protein. Here the sample spans over a million distinct CDR3 sequences, about 25% being singletons. For this clonotype: What it recognizes is unknown.

A further study also used this sample, focusing on T cells of mothers and their children. As that report states: All RNA that had been extracted was used for cDNA synthesis at roughly 1.4 ug per 15 ul.

The clonotype originates from a girl aged 2 to 10 in good health. The sequenced sample consisted of blood. This chain joins TRBV12-3 or TRBV12-4 and TRBJ2-5; D may be TRBD2 (5 bases). Near its end, the DNA agrees better with TRBJ2-1, so the J call may be wrong. This CDR3 is CASSLVVQGGGLPSEQFF. The CDR3, as DNA: TGTGCCAGCAGTTTGGTTGTTCAAGGCGGAGGCCTTCCCAGTGAGCAGTTCTTC.